This T cell receptor beta chain comes out of a study of T cells in Graves' hyperthyroidism and ophthalmopathy. Orbital computed tomography and thyroid ultrasound, together with serum TRAb and thyroxine and clinical symptoms, were used for diagnoses. The source of the PBMCs was approximately 10 ml of fresh peripheral blood. The V and J ends lost 4 bases and 11 bases respectively, with 16 bases between them. Per germline, CDR1 SGHRS and CDR2 YFSETQ. This CDR3 region has 14 residues. Regions amplified from RNA transcripts were the TCR beta CDR3 regions. An initial round of RT-PCR targeting the TCR CDR3 relied on the HTBI primer set. One entry per CDR3 protein, called by TCRdb with MiXCR from the multiplex PCR reads. The repertoire has 730,000 or so distinct CDR3 sequences, approximately 19% of them found once; the top ten carry roughly a sixth. In this sample, this clonotype turned up many times.

This clonotype was obtained from a woman in her forties or fifties with Graves' hyperthyroidism that later progressed to Graves' ophthalmopathy. The chain combines TRBV5-1 with TRBJ1-6; D unresolved. Source material: blood. The DNA of the CDR3 is TGCGCCAGCAGCCTGACGGACGGTTGGGCACCCCTCCACTTT. It specifies CASSLTDGWAPLHF. Drawing the rest from reference TRBV5-1 and TRBJ1-6, the complete variable domain is KAGVTQTPRYLIKTRGQQVTLSCSPISGHRSVSWYQQTPGQGLQFLFEYFSETQRNKGNFPGRFSGRQFSNSRSEMNVSTLELGDSALYLCASSLTDGWAPLHFGNGTRLTVT.